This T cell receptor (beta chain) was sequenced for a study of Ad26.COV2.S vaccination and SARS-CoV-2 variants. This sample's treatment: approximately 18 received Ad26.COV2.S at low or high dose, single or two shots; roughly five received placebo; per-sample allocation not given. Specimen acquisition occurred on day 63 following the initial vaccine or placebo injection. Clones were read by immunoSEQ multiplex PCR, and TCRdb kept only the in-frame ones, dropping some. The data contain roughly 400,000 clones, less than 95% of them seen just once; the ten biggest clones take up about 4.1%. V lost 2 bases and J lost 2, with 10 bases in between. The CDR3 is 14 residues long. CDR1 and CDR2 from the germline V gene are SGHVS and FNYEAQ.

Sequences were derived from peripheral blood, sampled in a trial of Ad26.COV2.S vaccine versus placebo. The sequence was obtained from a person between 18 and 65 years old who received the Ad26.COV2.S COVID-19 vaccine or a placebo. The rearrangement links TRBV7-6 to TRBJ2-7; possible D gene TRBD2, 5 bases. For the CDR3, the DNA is TGTGCCAGCAGCTTATCGGACGGGGCCTACGAGCAGTACTTC. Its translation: CASSLSDGAYEQYF.